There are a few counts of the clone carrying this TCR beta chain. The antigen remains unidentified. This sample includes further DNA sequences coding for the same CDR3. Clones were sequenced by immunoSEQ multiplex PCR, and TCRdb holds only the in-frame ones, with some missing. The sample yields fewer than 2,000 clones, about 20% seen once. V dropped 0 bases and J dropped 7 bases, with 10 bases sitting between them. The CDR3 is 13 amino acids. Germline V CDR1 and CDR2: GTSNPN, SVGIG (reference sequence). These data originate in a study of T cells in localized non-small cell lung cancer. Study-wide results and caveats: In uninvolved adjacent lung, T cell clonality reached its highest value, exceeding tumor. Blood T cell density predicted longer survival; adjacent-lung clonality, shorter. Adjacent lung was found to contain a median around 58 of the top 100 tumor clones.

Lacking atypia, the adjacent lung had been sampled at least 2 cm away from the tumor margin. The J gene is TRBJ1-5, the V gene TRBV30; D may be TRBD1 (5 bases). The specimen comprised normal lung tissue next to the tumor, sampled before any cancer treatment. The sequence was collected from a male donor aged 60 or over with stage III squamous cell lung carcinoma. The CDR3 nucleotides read TGTGCCTGGAGTGTACAAGGGGACCAGCCCCAGCATTTT. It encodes CAWSVQGDQPQHF.